This TCR beta chain originates from a study of shared clonotypes between healthy human individuals. Study-wide results and limits: Researchers found naive subsets generally carried larger estimated richness than memory subsets.

With CCR7-negative CD45RA+ TemRA cells, CD45RO+ cells were combined in CD8 memory. Profiling relied on immunoSEQ multiplex PCR, and the TCRdb table lists in-frame clones only, not all of them. The data show 110,000 or so clones, with around two thirds seen just once and under 30% held by the top ten. As concerns this clone: What it binds is not known.

Sequenced material: memory CD8+ T cells sorted from blood. As to subset: CD45RO+ cells pooled with CCR7-negative TemRA cells. This TCR was sampled from a woman in her thirties in good health.

The CDR3 DNA is TGTGCCAGCAGCCCCCCCTACTTC. Translation: CASSPPYF. The J gene is TRBJ2-7, the V gene TRBV7-3; the D is unclear. Germline V gene sequence: CDR1 SGHTA, CDR2 FQGTGA. CDR3 length: 8 residues. Trimming removed 5 bases from V and 13 bases from J, with 6 bases in between.